What follows is one T cell receptor (beta chain) and its context. These data belong to a study of blood T cells in healthy people across ages. Study as a whole: Capture by template switching was about one barcoded beta molecule per two T cells.

Using a J-beta primer mix together with a sample-barcoded 5' primer, a second PCR was run for roughly 6 to 11 cycles. All cDNA molecules were each tagged by a template-switch adaptor with 12 random nucleotides. TCRdb used MiXCR to reprocess the 5' RACE reads, holding one entry per CDR3 protein. The sample comprises some 670,000 distinct CDR3 sequences, 52% of which are singletons, and approximately 12% rests with the top ten. The V gene's germline CDR1 is MNHEY and CDR2 SMNVEV (reference sequence). The CDR3 has 13 amino acids. Trimming stripped 6 bases from V and 7 bases from J, with 15 bases between.

The V and J genes are TRBV27 and TRBJ1-2; TRBD1 might be the D (6 bases). Sequencing was performed on blood. The TCR comes from a woman of 80 years or more in good health. CDR3 sequence: CASRTTSRGGYTF. The CDR3 DNA reads as TGTGCCAGCAGGACCACCTCCAGGGGTGGCTACACCTTC.